This TCR beta chain emerged from a study of regulatory T cells in long-lasting Graves disease. In this sample, this clonotype turned up many times. Arm-PCR with iRepertoire HTBI primers amplified the CDR3 regions for these TCR beta libraries. TCRdb itself ran the multiplex PCR reads through MiXCR, one entry per CDR3 protein. The repertoire holds approximately 350,000 distinct CDR3 sequences, with 12% as singletons. The time point here: newly diagnosed GD, antithyroid drugs for less than 3 months. Extracted RNA from PBMCs served as the source of the TCR library. Germline CDR1 SGHAT, CDR2 FQDESV (reference sequence). The CDR3 spans 14 residues. The ends were cut back, 1 base at V and 4 bases at J, with 10 bases in the middle. The data were also submitted as part of a second study, on T cells in Graves' hyperthyroidism and ophthalmopathy. This second report adds: Newly diagnosed hyperthyroidism patients aged 18 to 65 years had disease lasting under 2 months. Through a model of 13 V-J features, ophthalmopathy was separated from stable hyperthyroidism.

The chain couples TRBV11-1 to TRBJ1-1; D remains ambiguous. The sequence derives from a woman aged 18-29 years with Graves disease. The sample in question was peripheral blood mononuclear cells (PBMCs), obtained at new diagnosis, from a patient treated with antithyroid drugs. The CDR3 protein is CASSLGLRATEAFF. CDR3 nucleotide sequence: TGTGCCAGCAGCTTAGGGTTGCGGGCCACTGAAGCTTTCTTT.